These 8 T cell receptor beta chains were sequenced from one sample in a study of CD8+CD57+ T cells in acquired aplastic anemia. Genomic DNA served as template for TCR beta VDJ and CDR3 profiling. TCRdb re-analysed the reads in MiXCR, keeping a single row per CDR3 protein. Of approximately 170,000 distinct CDR3 sequences in the sample, around half are singletons; the top ten hold roughly 3.2%. CD8+CD57+ cell expansion had been shown by flow cytometry in patients chosen for sequencing. The specimen was sorted CD4+, CD8+, or CD8+CD57+ T cells (not recorded which) from PBMCs. These receptors were collected from a human donor with aplastic anemia.

The gene calls are TRBV27 and TRBJ2-7, with 9 bases that match TRBD1. From germline, CDR1 is MNHEY and CDR2 SMNVEV (reference sequence). V shed 6 bases, J shed 1 base, and the junction held 7 bases outside the gene matches. The CDR3 contains 15 residues. CDR3 bases: TGTGCCAGCAGCAGCGGACAGGGGAGGTCCTACGAGCAGTACGTC. Its protein product is CASSSGQGRSYEQYV.

There are a few counts of this clonotype. V usage is TRBV20-1 and J usage is TRBJ2-5, with D tentatively TRBD1 or TRBD2 (5 bases each). V gave up 7 bases and J gave up 7 bases, with 13 bases separating them. CDR3 length equals 11 residues. Per germline, CDR1 DFQATT and CDR2 SNEGSKA (reference sequence). The CDR3, as DNA: TGCAGTGTCCAAGGGGAGCGGACCCAGTACTTC. This translates into CSVQGERTQYF.

This chain joins TRBV10-2 and TRBJ2-7; D remains ambiguous. The CDR3 runs 13 residues. Looked up from germline, CDR1 is WSHSY and CDR2 is SAAADI. Trimming removed 10 bases at V and 1 base at J, with 14 bases between. This chain's CDR3 is CATVRASSYEQYF. The CDR3 region has the DNA TGCGCCACCGTTAGGGCGTCTTCCTACGAGCAGTACTTC.

V and J are TRBV2 and TRBJ2-7, with 10 bases fitting TRBD2. Trimming took 8 bases from V and 3 from J; bases not matched to a gene: 4. Looked up from germline, CDR1 is SNHLY and CDR2 is FYNNEI. The CDR3 extends over 13 amino acids. This CDR3 reads CASLASGSYEQYF. DNA for the CDR3: TGTGCCAGCTTGGCTAGCGGGAGCTACGAGCAGTACTTC.

This clonotype was recorded at least ten times. CDR3 sequence: CASSLEGSNQPQHF. The CDR3, as DNA: TGTGCCAGCAGCTTAGAGGGTAGCAATCAGCCCCAGCATTTT. The chain joins TRBV7-9 to TRBJ1-5; the D is unclear. Germline lookup yields CDR1 SEHNR and CDR2 FQNEAQ (reference sequence). The V gene lost 1 base and the J gene lost 0 bases, with 4 bases spanning the gap. The CDR3 extends over 14 amino acids.

The V gene is TRBV19, the J gene TRBJ2-7, with D possibly being TRBD2 (6 bases). Germline V gene sequence: CDR1 LNHDA, CDR2 SQIVND (reference sequence). The V gene lost 3 bases and the J gene lost 6 bases, with 12 bases spanning the gap. The CDR3 totals 13 residues. The CDR3 here is CASSIGSNREQYF. The CDR3 region has the DNA TGTGCCAGTAGTATCGGGAGCAATCGCGAGCAGTACTTC.

This chain uses TRBV7-9 with TRBJ2-7, with D possibly TRBD1 on 6 matching bases. V was shortened by 11 bases and J by 5 bases, with 13 bases between the two germline ends. Germline V gene sequence: CDR1 SEHNR, CDR2 FQNEAQ (reference sequence). This CDR3 has 11 residues. CDR3 protein: CASDRGHEQYF. The CDR3 DNA sequence: TGTGCCTCGGACAGAGGCCACGAGCAGTACTTC.

The chain uses TRBV13 and TRBJ2-1; 11 nucleotides agree with TRBD2. CDR3 length equals 14 residues. Germline V CDR1 and CDR2: PRHDT, FYEKMQ (reference sequence). Germline trimming cut 5 bases from V and 7 bases from J; bases unmatched to any gene: 4. This CDR3 is CASSLWTSGNEQFF. CDR3 nucleotide sequence: TGTGCCAGCAGCCTGTGGACTAGCGGGAATGAGCAGTTCTTC.